These T cell receptor beta chains were read from a single sample in a study of OX40 agonist ivuxolimab in advanced cancers. Repertoires were generated with immunoSEQ multiplex PCR, while TCRdb's copy carries only in-frame clones and drops some. The sample lists tens of thousands of clones, approximately 86% seen once, with about a fifth in the top ten. The sequenced sample was CD4+ or CD8+ T cells sorted from blood, obtained in a trial of the OX40 agonist ivuxolimab. The receptors here all came from an adult with an advanced solid tumor such as melanoma, head and neck, liver or kidney cancer. Both conserved end residues are part of each CDR3. A D gene is named only where the DNA matches it firmly. Only some rows state a clone size, as once, few, many or a class for expanded clones.

clone size	D gene	V gene	J gene	CDR3 protein	CDR3 DNA
-	-	TRBV6-6	TRBJ1-4	CASSWGEPETNEKLFF	TGTGCCAGCAGTTGGGGGGAACCGGAAACTAATGAAAAACTGTTTTTT
-	-	TRBV5-8	TRBJ1-1	CASNAIQGRAFF	TGTGCCAGCAACGCTATACAGGGCAGGGCTTTCTTT
-	-	TRBV28	TRBJ2-5	CASSSWDTKETQYF	TGTGCCAGCAGTTCCTGGGACACAAAAGAGACCCAGTACTTC
-	TRBD2	TRBV5-1	TRBJ2-4	CASRLAGGQWDIQYF	TGCGCCAGCCGACTAGCGGGGGGGCAATGGGACATTCAGTACTTC
-	-	TRBV6-4	TRBJ1-5	CASSYSIGPLGQPQHF	TGTGCCAGCAGTTACTCGATAGGACCCTTGGGTCAACCCCAGCATTTT
-	-	TRBV4-2	TRBJ2-1	CASSQEAGASYNEQFF	TGTGCCAGCAGCCAAGAGGCAGGGGCAAGTTACAATGAGCAGTTCTTC
-	TRBD1	TRBV29-1	TRBJ1-2	CSAPSDGTGGIDSYGYTF	TGCAGCGCCCCCTCGGACGGGACAGGGGGAATTGACTCCTATGGCTACACCTTC
-	-	TRBV18	TRBJ1-3	CASSPYPGSSGNTIYF	TGTGCCAGCTCACCATATCCCGGTAGTAGTGGAAACACCATATATTTT
-	-	TRBV13	TRBJ2-3	CASSQWPDTQYF	TGTGCCAGCAGCCAATGGCCAGATACGCAGTATTTT
-	TRBD1	TRBV5-1	TRBJ2-7	CASSPIGTGAYEQYF	TGCGCCAGCAGTCCTATCGGGACAGGGGCCTACGAGCAGTACTTC
-	-	TRBV6-1	TRBJ1-1	CASRGSMNTEAFF	TGTGCCAGCAGGGGCTCCATGAACACTGAAGCTTTCTTT
-	-	TRBV5-6	TRBJ1-6	CASSLARVGQYNSPLHF	TGTGCCAGCAGCTTGGCTCGCGTCGGGCAGTATAATTCACCCCTCCACTTT
-	-	TRBV6-5	TRBJ1-2	CASSYSGDHTF	TGTGCCAGCAGTTACTCGGGCGACCACACCTTC
-	-	TRBV4-3	TRBJ1-1	CASSTGLGDTEAFF	TGCGCCAGCAGTACAGGGTTAGGCGACACTGAAGCTTTCTTT
-	-	TRBV6-5	TRBJ2-5	CASSLAAEDKETQYF	TGTGCCAGCAGTTTAGCAGCGGAGGATAAAGAGACCCAGTACTTC
-	-	TRBV7-9	TRBJ2-5	CASSHGTSGETQYF	TGTGCCAGCAGCCACGGGACTTCGGGGGAGACCCAGTACTTC
once	-	TRBV5-6	TRBJ1-2	CASSLGSGRGNSYTF	TGTGCCAGCAGCCTGGGCTCGGGCAGGGGAAATAGCTACACCTTC
-	-	TRBV5-1	TRBJ1-1	CASSLGGSGLNTEAFF	TGCGCCAGCAGCTTGGGAGGTTCGGGGCTGAACACTGAAGCTTTCTTT
-	-	TRBV5-6	TRBJ1-2	CASSLARSDYGYTF	TGTGCCAGCAGCTTGGCTAGGTCCGATTATGGCTACACCTTC
-	TRBD2	TRBV5-4	TRBJ2-1	CATFGGSYNEQFF	TGTGCCACCTTCGGGGGGTCCTACAATGAGCAGTTCTTC
-	TRBD1	TRBV29-1	TRBJ1-1	CSVESIQGAKNTEAFF	TGCAGCGTTGAGAGTATTCAGGGGGCTAAGAACACTGAAGCTTTCTTT
-	-	TRBV7-9	TRBJ2-2	CASSLAPSIRGELFF	TGTGCCAGCAGCTTGGCCCCGTCGATCCGGGGGGAGCTGTTTTTT
-	-	TRBV7-6	TRBJ2-3	CASSLGTTLSDTQYF	TGTGCCAGCAGCTTAGGGACTACCTTGTCAGATACGCAGTATTTT
-	-	TRBV7-9	TRBJ2-7	CASSPTGPIYEQYF	TGTGCCAGCAGCCCGACAGGCCCTATTTACGAGCAGTACTTC
-	-	TRBV9	TRBJ2-1	CASSVACVPGGHNEQFF	TGTGCCAGCAGCGTAGCGTGCGTGCCGGGGGGCCACAATGAGCAGTTCTTC
-	-	TRBV27	TRBJ1-2	CASSTYRDPLNYGYTF	TGTGCCAGCAGTACTTACAGGGACCCTCTTAACTATGGCTACACCTTC
-	-	TRBV27	TRBJ2-2	CASSLGASTGELFF	TGTGCCAGCAGTTTGGGGGCAAGCACCGGGGAGCTGTTTTTT
-	TRBD1	TRBV25-1	TRBJ1-4	CASSDDRGDEKLFF	TGTGCCAGCAGTGACGACAGGGGGGACGAAAAACTGTTTTTT
-	TRBD2	TRBV27	TRBJ2-1	CATLLTSGGINEQFF	TGTGCCACCCTTTTGACTAGCGGGGGAATCAATGAGCAGTTCTTC
-	-	TRBV4-1	TRBJ2-1	CASSQDPYNEQFF	TGCGCCAGCAGCCAAGATCCCTACAATGAGCAGTTCTTC
-	TRBD1	TRBV10-1	TRBJ2-7	CASGTVSYEQYF	TGCGCCAGCGGGACAGTTTCCTACGAGCAGTACTTC
-	TRBD1	TRBV29-1	TRBJ2-2	CSVWTGANTGELFF	TGCAGCGTCTGGACAGGGGCGAACACCGGGGAGCTGTTTTTT
-	-	TRBV28	TRBJ1-2	CATGEGYTF	TGTGCCACCGGCGAGGGCTACACCTTC
-	-	TRBV19	TRBJ2-7	CASSIKGGRYEQYF	TGTGCCAGTAGTATCAAGGGGGGACGATACGAGCAGTACTTC
-	-	TRBV6-1	TRBJ1-5	CASSYTKRDFNF	TGTGCCAGCAGTTATACCAAACGGGACTTTAATTTT
-	-	TRBV9	TRBJ1-1	CASSGGAEYTEAFF	TGTGCCAGCAGCGGGGGGGCTGAATACACTGAAGCTTTCTTT
-	-	TRBV4-1	TRBJ1-1	CASSQVQGLDTEAFF	TGCGCCAGCAGCCAAGTACAGGGTTTGGACACTGAAGCTTTCTTT
once	-	TRBV5-6	TRBJ2-7	CASSRDAFNEQYF	TGTGCCAGCAGTAGGGACGCCTTCAACGAGCAGTACTTC
-	TRBD1	TRBV2	TRBJ1-2	CASSETDRGPYGYTF	TGTGCCAGCAGTGAAACTGACAGGGGGCCCTATGGCTACACCTTC
-	-	TRBV9	TRBJ1-6	CASSAGHLNSPLHF	TGTGCCAGCAGCGCAGGACACCTAAATTCACCCCTCCACTTT
-	-	TRBV4-1	TRBJ1-1	CASSLGNTEAFF	TGCGCCAGCAGCCTGGGGAACACTGAAGCTTTCTTT
-	TRBD2	TRBV27	TRBJ2-2	CASSPGLAGGNTGELFF	TGTGCCAGCAGTCCGGGACTAGCGGGGGGGAACACCGGGGAGCTGTTTTTT
-	TRBD1	TRBV7-8	TRBJ2-1	CASSSDRGNEQFF	TGTGCCAGCAGCTCGGACAGGGGGAATGAGCAGTTCTTC
-	-	TRBV9	TRBJ1-4	CASSVGEDEKLFF	TGTGCCAGCAGCGTAGGGGAGGATGAAAAACTGTTTTTT
-	-	TRBV9	TRBJ2-3	CASSRLLPTDTQYF	TGTGCCAGCTCCCGGCTACTACCCACAGATACGCAGTATTTT
-	TRBD1	TRBV7-9	TRBJ2-2	CASSLWDRGDTGELFF	TGTGCCAGCAGTTTGTGGGACAGGGGGGACACCGGGGAGCTGTTTTTT
-	-	TRBV6-5	TRBJ1-1	CASRAGVNTEAFF	TGTGCCAGCAGGGCAGGGGTTAACACTGAAGCTTTCTTT
-	-	TRBV29-1	TRBJ2-1	CSASGGAWNEQFF	TGCAGCGCTTCAGGAGGGGCGTGGAATGAGCAGTTCTTC
-	-	TRBV28	TRBJ1-5	CASSLWGDQPQHF	TGTGCCAGCAGTTTATGGGGGGACCAGCCCCAGCATTTT
-	TRBD2	TRBV25-1	TRBJ2-2	CASTRGAGELFF	TGTGCCAGCACCCGGGGGGCCGGGGAGCTGTTTTTT
many	-	TRBV11-3	TRBJ2-1	CASSFSAGSNEQFF	TGTGCCAGCAGCTTCTCGGCCGGATCCAATGAGCAGTTCTTC
-	-	TRBV6-6	TRBJ1-1	CASIEGGTEAFF	TGTGCCAGCATTGAGGGGGGGACTGAAGCTTTCTTT